This TCR beta chain was profiled in a study of PD-L1 blockade in urothelial cancer (dated by TCRdb to about 2017). Context from the whole study: Every patient began therapy at some point between 2013 and 2015 and was given atezolizumab 1,200 mg intravenously every 3 weeks. About 85% of the roughly 29 patients were males with bladder-origin urothelial cancer, and about 65% of the roughly 30 reported a prior smoking history. In the same patients, pretreatment tumors underwent whole exome sequencing and RNA sequencing in addition to TCR sequencing. Durable clinical benefit was achieved by nine patients and was not achieved by 20 patients. Blood samples were analyzed at 3 weeks after treatment start (second dose) and at 6 weeks after treatment start. Pretreatment blood TCR-seq was available for fewer than 30 patients, at least one posttreatment blood collection was obtained for around 25 patients, and tumor TCR-seq was available for around 25 patients. A median of about 140,000 T cells and around 81,000 unique TCRs was obtained from blood samples, and a median clonality of roughly 0.08 was observed. Pretreatment tumor samples, along with matched peripheral blood serially collected before and after atezolizumab treatment, were subjected to TCR sequencing. The study, an exploratory multi-omic analysis, examined somatic, immune and clinical correlates of response to PD-L1 blockade with atezolizumab in urothelial cancer. An ECOG performance status of 0 or 1 was recorded for the patients, and 0 to 3 prior chemotherapy regimens had been received by the patients. Durable clinical benefit was defined as progression-free survival longer than 6 months, and TCR features were also tested against progression-free and overall survival.

Each PCR received spiked-in synthetic TCR analog templates so that absolute template abundance could be estimated from read counts. The immunoSEQ assay used bias-controlled V and J gene primers to amplify TCRbeta CDR3 regions from genomic DNA. Sequencing of rearranged TCRbeta segments was performed at approximately 20X coverage. The original pipeline was this. Sequencing errors were corrected by clustering and CDR3s were annotated against IMGT to assign V, D and J genes. Downstream analyses used only productive TCRbeta rearrangements and left out out-of-frame or stop-codon sequences. Clonality was computed as one minus Shannon entropy normalized by the log of the number of unique productive sequences. Clones differing between time points or between blood and tumor were identified by Fisher's exact test with Benjamini-Hochberg correction at adjusted p below 0.01. As stored in TCRdb, this immuneACCESS dataset retains in-frame rearrangements with V and J assigned. A fraction of the clones does not appear; measured against another copy, unresolved V genes explain less than half of the discrepancy, and the remainder lacks a known reason. V and J calls and clone size are as listed in that table; D and trimming were resolved from the DNA. The sample table lists some 120,000 clones, about 89% of them with a count of one. Around 1.7% of the sample is taken by the ten largest.

Overall study results and their limits: A pretreatment peripheral blood TCR clonality below the median was linked to improved progression-free and overall survival. Because the sample size was small (n of about 29) and many exploratory analyses were performed, the results are intended to be hypothesis-generating. At 3 weeks after the start of treatment, tumor-associated TCR clones in peripheral blood had expanded more in patients with durable benefit (n ≈ 24, p = 0.022).

What the time point label conveys for this sample: peripheral blood 6 weeks after treatment start. The cohort comprised 25 to 35 patients with locally advanced or metastatic urothelial carcinoma treated at Memorial Sloan Kettering on a trial protocol. Peripheral blood mononuclear cells were collected from each patient pretreatment and during treatment, giving between 1 and 8 total time points per patient. The Qiagen DNeasy Blood extraction kit was used to purify genomic DNA from total PBMCs and from tumor samples. PBMCs were collected pretreatment and during treatment, and were isolated and stored as previously described. Turning to this clone: What antigen it recognizes has not been identified. No much larger clone is present one base from it, and per-base qualities are unavailable.

This clonotype originated in a man aged 55 to 70 with urothelial cancer. The sample consisted of PBMCs, taken around atezolizumab (anti-PD-L1) treatment.

The DNA sequence is as follows: TGTGCCAGCAGTGCGACGGGGGACCACGAGCAGTACTTC. The translation is CASSATGDHEQYF. The rearranged chain carries TRBV6-1 and TRBJ2-7; D gene: possibly TRBD2, on 6 matching bases. CDR1 is given as MNHNS and CDR2 as SASEGT, both from the germline V gene. V is cut by 4 bases and J by 5 bases, and the space between the germline ends is 12 bases. The CDR3 spans 13 residues, from the cysteine through the phenylalanine. Only CDR3 DNA remains: 39 bases, in frame from the first base.